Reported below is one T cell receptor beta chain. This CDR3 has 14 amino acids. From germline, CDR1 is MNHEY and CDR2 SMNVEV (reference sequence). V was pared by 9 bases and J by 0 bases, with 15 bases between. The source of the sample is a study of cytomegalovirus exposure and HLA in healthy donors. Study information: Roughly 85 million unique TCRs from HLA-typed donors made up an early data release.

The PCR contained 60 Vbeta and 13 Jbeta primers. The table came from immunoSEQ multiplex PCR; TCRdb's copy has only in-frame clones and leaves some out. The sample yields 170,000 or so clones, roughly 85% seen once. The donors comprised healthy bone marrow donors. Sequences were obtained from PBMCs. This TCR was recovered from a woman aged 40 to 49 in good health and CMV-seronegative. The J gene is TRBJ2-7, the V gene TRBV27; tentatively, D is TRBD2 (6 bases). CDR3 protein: CASHRGGSSYEQYF. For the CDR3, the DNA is TGTGCCAGTCACCGTGGGGGGAGCTCCTACGAGCAGTACTTC.